This T cell receptor beta chain is from a study of CD8+CD57+ T cells in acquired aplastic anemia. Study background: On average, sorted CD4+ and CD8+ cells gave 3.2 ug of DNA.

The ends were cut back, 5 bases at V and 2 bases at J, with 7 bases in the middle. CDR3 size: 12 residues. Germline CDR1 MNHNY, CDR2 SVGAGI (reference sequence). The authors sequenced patients whose flow cytometry had shown CD8+CD57+ cell expansion. Patients uniformly had severe acquired aplastic anemia. Patients had undergone no therapy by the time their blood was sampled. This clonotype appeared a few times. Its antigen remains unknown. Points from the study as a whole: Sharing between patients and controls was observed for some 27 CD8+ CDR3 sequences.

Genomic DNA, serving as template, underwent TCR beta VDJ and CDR3 profiling. From the reads, TCRdb called clonotypes with MiXCR, one entry per CDR3 protein. The sample gives roughly 200,000 distinct CDR3 sequences, less than 65% of which show up once; approximately 40% is in the top ten. Sample: sorted CD4+, CD8+, or CD8+CD57+ T cells (not recorded which) from PBMCs. V is TRBV6-6 and J is TRBJ2-7; D call uncertain. This TCR derives from a human donor with aplastic anemia. CDR3 nucleotide sequence: TGTGCCAGCAGTGAAGTGGCCTACGAGCAGTACTTC. It encodes CASSEVAYEQYF.